A single T cell receptor (beta chain) is shown here with its context. The CDR3 has 13 amino acids. V shed 4 bases and J shed 6 bases, with 12 bases lying between them. Germline V CDR1 and CDR2: KGHDR, SFDVKD. It was approximately 10 milliliters of peripheral blood that were drawn from each donor. The data belong to a study of blood T cells in healthy people across ages. Primers used in a second PCR of about 6 to 11 cycles were a sample-barcoded 5' primer and a J-beta primer mix. Each cDNA molecule carried a tag from a template-switch adaptor that contained 12 random nucleotides. Using its own MiXCR run on the 5' RACE reads, TCRdb lists one record per CDR3 protein. The sample carries about 1,000,000 distinct CDR3 sequences, 40% to 55% recorded once.

Sequencing used blood. The V gene is TRBV24-1, the J gene TRBJ2-7; the D is unclear. The sequence derives from a woman aged 55-69 years in good health. CDR3 DNA: TGTGCCACCAGTGAGTTCGGTCGACGCGAGCAGTACTTC. Its protein is CATSEFGRREQYF.